This T cell receptor beta chain was identified during a study of Graves' ophthalmopathy and Graves' hyperthyroidism. This clonotype was seen many times. No antigen is known for it. The V gene's germline CDR1 is MDHEN and CDR2 SYDVKM. Trimming shortened V by 6 bases and J by 4 bases, and 13 bases separated the two germline ends. The CDR3 is made up of 14 amino acids. Other autoimmune diseases, uncontrolled infections, pregnancy and lactation each led to patient exclusion. RNA transcripts were the template, and TCR beta CDR3 regions were amplified from them. RT-PCR with HTBI primers came first, then second-round multiplex PCR. A single record per CDR3 protein comes from TCRdb applying MiXCR to the multiplex PCR reads. The data contain fewer than 650,000 distinct CDR3 sequences, 22% of them singletons. Broader study findings: With a specificity of just over 72% and a sensitivity of more than 65%, the model predicted ophthalmopathy progression. Separation of ophthalmopathy from stable hyperthyroidism was achieved by a 13-signature model, at 85% to 90% sensitivity and under 82% specificity.

The sequenced sample consisted of peripheral blood. V and J are TRBV28 and TRBJ1-3; TRBD1 might be the D (5 bases). This receptor was taken from a woman aged 18 to 35 with stable Graves' hyperthyroidism. Some clones in this sample may be carry-over from other donors' samples. The CDR3 DNA follows: TGTGCCAGCAGCTCCATTGGGGCGGGAAACACCATATATTTT. Protein: CASSSIGAGNTIYF.